This T cell receptor beta chain was sequenced during a study of CD8+ T cells in alopecia areata. Study-wide background: Spontaneous alopecia affected the approximately 6-12-month-old C3H/HeJ graft donors, whose skin was transplanted to approximately 7-10-week-old female C3H/HeJ mice. Study outcomes and limitations: Normal scalp showed lower clonality than lesional scalp, especially alopecia totalis/universalis.

RNA extraction and reverse transcription yielded cDNA as sequencing template. Method: immunoSEQ multiplex PCR; TCRdb's copy keeps in-frame clones and lacks some. In total the sample includes 200,000 to 300,000 clones, none of them seen once. A panel of CD4, CD8alpha, NKG2D, NKG2ACE and other markers served to sort pooled cutaneous lymph node cells. As regards this clone: Its target is not known. Gene names are the mouse ones. From the germline J gene comes the end of the CDR3, since the read stops 4 residues before it. Other DNA sequences in the sample encode the same CDR3.

Germline V gene data show CDR1 as FNHDT and CDR2 as SITEND (reference sequence). This CDR3 has 14 residues. The chain has TRBV19 and TRBJ2-7; the match to TRBD2 covers 11 bases. The specimen was CD4+ T cells sorted from a lymph node. The TCR was taken from a C3H/HeJ mouse with alopecia areata. This line is of MHC haplotype H2-k. CDR3: CASSSDWGGYEQYF. CDR3 bases read: TGTGCCAGCAGTTCCGACTGGGGGGGGTAT.